Reported below is one TCR beta chain. Its antigen remains undetermined. No quality values exist for individual bases; no much larger clone is one base distant. The time point label here, explained by the study, means: blood from clinic visit 5 months post-surgery; TSC patient then seizure free. The surgery cases with the highest brain T cell transcript signatures were chosen for TCR beta chain sequencing of brain tissue, and also of blood when blood was available. Prior to surgery, the patients had been treated with at least one anti-epileptic drug. The TCR-sequenced patients were children whose drug-resistant epilepsy was caused by tuberous sclerosis complex, focal cortical dysplasia, Rasmussen encephalitis or hemimegalencephaly. The Monarch genomic DNA purification kit was used to extract bulk genomic DNA from unsorted brain tissue and from whole blood. These data come from a study of brain T cells in children with intractable seizures (dated by TCRdb to 2020 to 2023). Study-level background: A NanoString immunology panel was first used to screen resected brain tissue from about 53 pediatric epilepsy surgery cases for immune gene transcripts. About 70% of the 12 selected surgery cases also had pre-surgery blood sequenced, which left four cases with brain tissue only. Overall study results and their limits: Because sequencing depth was different between pre-surgery and post-surgery blood, clones absent from the pre-surgery sample may reflect undersampling. The patients' HCMV serostatus was not known, and viral specificity was inferred solely from CDR3 sequence similarity.

Trimming leaves V shorter by 1 base and J shorter by 4 bases, with the junction holding 4 bases beyond the gene matches. The germline V gene gives CDR1 as SGHAT and CDR2 as FQNNGV. The CDR3 contains 15 residues, cysteine and phenylalanine counted. Only the CDR3 DNA stays, 45 bases, in frame from base 1. TCR beta chain sequences were generated from genomic DNA using the immunoSEQ assay. The study's own analysis went as follows. CDR3 sequences that did not begin with the conserved framework cysteine at position 104 were removed by hand. Clonality was calculated as one minus the normalized Shannon's Diversity Index, with values ranging from 0 (maximal diversity) to 1 (oligoclonal). To check whether a given CDR3 had different frequencies in two samples, for example brain versus blood, chi-squared comparison-of-proportions tests were used. Public clonotypes were identified by searching immuneACCESS, and similarity to known antiviral clonotypes was assessed with the VDJdb browser. The source is immuneACCESS, and TCRdb retained only in-frame sequences with V and J called. Part of the clones is not carried over; for the studies checked, unresolved V genes explain less than half of this, and the remainder is unexplained. V and J calls and clone size are copied from that table; D and trimming were computed from the DNA. This sample holds a few hundred thousand clones; nearly 95% were observed only once. The biggest ten clones account for about 6% of the sample.

This sequence originates from a boy less than two years old with tuberous sclerosis and intractable seizures. Here the chain combines TRBV11-2 and TRBJ2-3; 8 bases in between match TRBD1. The sequenced sample was peripheral blood, obtained less than 6 months after surgery. The CDR3 region: CASSLARTGPDTQYF. The nucleotide sequence reads TGTGCCAGCAGCTTAGCCCGGACAGGGCCAGATACGCAGTATTTT.